The 15 T cell receptor beta chains given below trace back to one sample, sequenced in a study of radiation and T cells in renal cell carcinoma. The time point is: blood 4 weeks post-SBRT, at nephrectomy. Described treatment: 15 Gy SBRT to primary tumor, nephrectomy 4 weeks later. Libraries were prepared by immunoSEQ multiplex PCR; TCRdb keeps only in-frame clonotypes and omits some of them. Here the sample spans approximately 29,000 clones, 81% being singletons. Sequenced material: blood, taken from a patient whose treatment included radiotherapy and nephrectomy. The receptors were gathered from a man in his 60s with renal cell carcinoma.

This clone was seen just once. This chain joins TRBV9 and TRBJ1-5; weak D call: TRBD1 (5 bases). The CDR3 has 15 amino acids. Trimming cost V 4 bases and J 2 bases, with 13 bases left between them. CDR1 is SGDLS and CDR2 is YYNGEE in the germline V gene. The CDR3 sequence is CASSPSGGGNQPQHF. Written as DNA, the CDR3 is TGTGCCAGCAGCCCCTCCGGGGGTGGCAATCAGCCCCAGCATTTT.

The chain employs TRBV4-1 and TRBJ1-4; no reliable D call. The germline V gene encodes CDR1 MGHRA and CDR2 YSYEKL. V lost 3 bases to trimming and J lost 7 bases, with 18 bases between them. The CDR3 has 16 residues. The CDR3 spells CASSQGRRAGSEKLFF. The CDR3 DNA is TGCGCCAGCAGCCAGGGTCGGCGGGCGGGAAGTGAAAAACTGTTTTTT.

This clone occurred once. V and J are TRBV30 and TRBJ1-2; tentative D call: TRBD1 (5 bases). The CDR3 sequence is 13 residues long. In germline, CDR1 is GTSNPN, CDR2 SVGIG (reference sequence). The V end lost 4 bases, the J end lost 2 bases, and 11 bases lay between the germline ends. The CDR3 nucleotides are TGTGCCTGGATTAGGGACTGGAACTATGGCTACACCTTC. The encoded protein is CAWIRDWNYGYTF.

The chain couples TRBV18 to TRBJ1-3; maybe TRBD1 (5 bases). Germline CDR1 and CDR2: KGHSH and LQKENI. The CDR3 is 17 residues long. The V end was cut by 1 base, the J end by 4 bases, with 17 bases between. CDR3 protein: CASSPRSGPRGGNTIYF. The CDR3 coding sequence is TGTGCCAGCTCACCACGATCCGGCCCAAGGGGAGGAAACACCATATATTTT. The variable domain in full, completed from reference TRBV18 and TRBJ1-3, reads NAGVMQNPRHLVRRRGQEARLRCSPMKGHSHVYWYRQLPEEGLKFMVYLQKENIIDESGMPKERFSAEFPKEGPSILRIQQVVRGDSAAYFCASSPRSGPRGGNTIYFGEGSWLTVV.

The rearrangement joins TRBV6-6 to TRBJ1-5; TRBD1 matches 8 bases. Unmatched junction bases numbered 4, after V lost 4 bases and J lost 5 bases. The germline V gene has CDR1 MNHNY and CDR2 SVGAGI (reference sequence). The CDR3 contains 14 residues. The CDR3: CASSSDRVDQPQHF. CDR3 bases: TGTGCCAGCAGTTCGGACAGGGTCGATCAGCCCCAGCATTTT.

The chain employs TRBV18 and TRBJ1-4; tentative D call: TRBD1 (6 bases). The germline V gene has CDR1 KGHSH and CDR2 LQKENI. The CDR3 spans 15 residues. V lost 3 bases and J 0 bases, leaving 8 bases between the germline ends. The CDR3 bases are TGTGCCAGCTCACCCCAGGGGACAACTAATGAAAAACTGTTTTTT. Protein product: CASSPQGTTNEKLFF. Supplemented by reference TRBV18 and TRBJ1-4, the full variable domain reads NAGVMQNPRHLVRRRGQEARLRCSPMKGHSHVYWYRQLPEEGLKFMVYLQKENIIDESGMPKERFSAEFPKEGPSILRIQQVVRGDSAAYFCASSPQGTTNEKLFFGSGTQLSVL.

J is TRBJ2-3 and V is TRBV2; D unresolved. The CDR3 runs to 12 residues. From germline, CDR1 is SNHLY and CDR2 FYNNEI. V was clipped by 3 bases and J by 5 bases, with 6 bases between them. Here the CDR3 DNA reads TGTGCCAGCAGTGATCCCCGAGATACGCAGTATTTT. Its translation: CASSDPRDTQYF.

This sequence joins TRBV18 and TRBJ2-1; D uncertain. The germline gives CDR1 KGHSH, CDR2 LQKENI. The CDR3 runs to 12 residues. Trimming pared 3 bases from V and 7 bases from J, leaving 7 bases between. CDR3 loop: CASSPSQNEQFF. The CDR3 DNA is TGTGCCAGCTCACCTTCTCAAAATGAGCAGTTCTTC.

This clone is a singleton in its sample. The CDR3 loop is CASSPGLISYEQYF. The CDR3 DNA follows: TGTGCCAGCTCACCGGGACTGATCTCCTACGAGCAGTACTTC. The chain links TRBV18 to TRBJ2-7, with D perhaps TRBD2 (6 bases). This CDR3 region has 14 residues. Trimming removed 3 bases at V and 0 bases at J, with 9 bases between. CDR1 KGHSH and CDR2 LQKENI come from the germline V gene. The full variable domain, its missing parts supplied by reference TRBV18 and TRBJ2-7, is NAGVMQNPRHLVRRRGQEARLRCSPMKGHSHVYWYRQLPEEGLKFMVYLQKENIIDESGMPKERFSAEFPKEGPSILRIQQVVRGDSAAYFCASSPGLISYEQYFGPGTRLTVT.

The V gene is TRBV10-1, the J gene TRBJ2-1; 8 bases fit TRBD2. J gave up 5 bases and V 4 bases, and 7 bases lay outside the gene matches. The CDR3 is 15 amino acids. Germline V lookup: CDR1 WNHNN, CDR2 SYGVQD (reference sequence). CDR3 region: CASSVGPGGNNEQFF. DNA for the CDR3: TGCGCCAGCAGTGTTGGCCCGGGAGGGAACAATGAGCAGTTCTTC.

V usage is TRBV7-9 and J usage is TRBJ2-1; tentative D call: TRBD1 (5 bases). V lost 1 base, J lost 8 bases, and 9 bases lay in between. The CDR3 runs to 13 residues. Per the germline V gene, CDR1 is SEHNR and CDR2 is FQNEAQ (reference sequence). CDR3 sequence: CASSLVQGDEQFF. In nucleotides, the CDR3 is TGTGCCAGCAGCTTAGTCCAGGGTGATGAGCAGTTCTTC.

The count of this clone is one. V usage is TRBV7-2 and J usage is TRBJ2-7; TRBD2 agrees at 7 bases. Per germline, CDR1 SGHTA and CDR2 FQGNSA. The V gene end was trimmed by 1 base and the J gene end by 1 base; junction bases not matched to a gene: 4. This CDR3 contains 15 residues. CDR3 sequence (DNA): TGTGCCAGCAGCTTAGGAGCGGGACTTTCCTACGAGCAGTACTTC. Protein: CASSLGAGLSYEQYF. Full variable domain (outside the CDR3, taken from reference TRBV7-2 and TRBJ2-7): GAGVSQSPSNKVTEKGKDVELRCDPISGHTALYWYRQSLGQGLEFLIYFQGNSAPDKSGLPSDRFSAERTGGSVSTLTIQRTQQEDSAVYLCASSLGAGLSYEQYFGPGTRLTVT.

The J gene is TRBJ2-7, the V gene TRBV5-4; D might be TRBD1 (7 bases). CDR1 is SGHNT and CDR2 is YYREEE in the germline V gene (reference sequence). The CDR3 loop spans 16 amino acids. The V and J ends lost 4 bases and 4 bases respectively, with 21 bases between them. CDR3 sequence: CASSPRQGGMGYEQYF. The CDR3 region has the DNA TGTGCCAGCAGCCCTCGACAGGGAGGTATGGGATACGAGCAGTACTTC.

This clone appeared a few times. This chain links TRBV9 with TRBJ1-1, with D perhaps TRBD1 (6 bases). The germline V gene encodes CDR1 SGDLS and CDR2 YYNGEE. The CDR3 is made up of 14 amino acids. Trimming cost V 2 bases and J 2 bases, with 10 bases left between them. This chain's CDR3 is CASSVVGGNTEAFF. The CDR3 nucleotides are TGTGCCAGCAGCGTGGTAGGGGGTAACACTGAAGCTTTCTTT.

This clone has more than one count but fewer than ten. This chain joins TRBV5-4 and TRBJ1-6; no definite D call. The V end was cut by 3 bases, the J end by 6 bases, with 4 bases between. Germline lookup yields CDR1 SGHNT and CDR2 YYREEE (reference sequence). This CDR3 is built from 12 residues. The CDR3 bases are TGTGCCAGCAGCTCACTTAATTCACCCCTCCACTTT. Its translation is CASSSLNSPLHF.